A selection of T cell receptor beta chains follows, all from one sample in a study of CD8+ T cells in alopecia areata. Method: immunoSEQ multiplex PCR; TCRdb's copy keeps in-frame clones and lacks some. This table holds approximately 190,000 clones, nearly 60% found once. The sequencing here drew on CD4+ T cells sorted from blood, taken at week 24, from a patient treated with tofacitinib. The source is a human donor with alopecia areata. CDR3s include the opening cysteine and the closing phenylalanine or tryptophan. The D gene is left open where the match is weak. Only some rows state a clone size, as once, few, many or a class for expanded clones.

size	V	D	J	CDR3	DNA
-	TRBV10-3	-	TRBJ2-1	CAISEGVPDNEQFF	TGTGCCATCAGTGAAGGGGTTCCCGACAATGAGCAGTTCTTC
-	TRBV30	-	TRBJ1-1	CAWSDRDGLEAFF	TGTGCCTGGAGTGACAGGGACGGACTAGAAGCTTTCTTT
-	TRBV4-2	-	TRBJ2-6	CASSQDLGSGANVLTF	TGTGCCAGCAGCCAAGATCTGGGCTCTGGGGCCAACGTCCTGACTTTC
-	TRBV7-2	TRBD2	TRBJ2-3	CASSPFLAGGGTDTQYF	TGTGCCAGCAGCCCGTTTCTAGCGGGGGGGGGCACAGATACGCAGTATTTT
-	TRBV15	TRBD2	TRBJ2-5	CATSREAGGRETQYF	TGTGCCACCAGCAGAGAGGCGGGGGGCAGAGAGACCCAGTACTTC
-	TRBV19	TRBD2	TRBJ2-2	CASSTSGANTGELFF	TGTGCCAGTAGCACTAGCGGGGCGAACACCGGGGAGCTGTTTTTT
-	TRBV2	-	TRBJ1-1	CASSEAPPGDAEAFF	TGTGCCAGCAGTGAAGCCCCGCCCGGGGATGCTGAAGCTTTCTTT
few	TRBV5-1	TRBD2	TRBJ2-5	CASSSGLAGRWETQYF	TGCGCCAGCAGCAGCGGACTAGCGGGGCGGTGGGAGACCCAGTACTTC
-	TRBV7-2	-	TRBJ1-2	CASSLAGYGYTF	TGTGCCAGCAGCTTAGCGGGATATGGCTACACCTTC
-	TRBV25-1	-	TRBJ2-5	CASSESPPAAQETQYF	TGTGCCAGCAGTGAATCCCCCCCCGCGGCGCAAGAGACCCAGTACTTC
few	TRBV9	-	TRBJ2-4	CASSVLPNRVGNIQYF	TGTGCCAGCAGCGTGCTCCCGAACAGGGTAGGAAACATTCAGTACTTC
-	TRBV7-2	TRBD1	TRBJ1-6	CASRRDRRVGSPLHF	TGTGCCAGCAGGCGGGACAGAAGAGTCGGTTCACCCCTCCACTTT
few	TRBV28	-	TRBJ2-1	CASSLFGGEQFF	TGTGCCAGCAGTTTATTCGGCGGTGAGCAGTTCTTC
-	TRBV30	-	TRBJ2-7	CAWSPTIHEQYF	TGTGCCTGGAGTCCAACTATCCACGAGCAGTACTTC
-	TRBV5-1	-	TRBJ1-1	CASSRTGGRTEAFF	TGCGCCAGCAGCCGAACCGGGGGACGGACTGAAGCTTTCTTT
-	TRBV6-6	-	TRBJ1-6	CATAGTQGSPLHF	TGTGCCACTGCCGGGACACAGGGTTCACCCCTCCACTTT
-	TRBV18	TRBD1	TRBJ1-4	CASSADREGEKLFF	TGTGCCAGCTCAGCGGACAGGGAAGGTGAAAAACTGTTTTTT
-	TRBV27	-	TRBJ2-7	CASSLSMRGPHQGKRAEQYF	TGTGCCAGCAGTTTATCGATGCGAGGTCCCCATCAGGGGAAGCGGGCCGAGCAGTACTTC